These 10 T cell receptor beta chains were all obtained from the same sample, sequenced in a study of regulatory T cells in long-lasting Graves disease (dated by TCRdb to 2020 to 2022). Libraries were constructed by multiplex PCR. The instrument was an Illumina HiSeq 4000. iRepertoire HTBI primers and Arm-PCR amplification of CDR3 regions were used to construct TCR beta libraries. TCRdb reran the public reads through fastp at Q25 and MiXCR, keeping productive beta chains. CDR3 protein sequences are deduplicated, and each keeps its most common genes and DNA. The sample contains roughly 400,000 distinct CDR3 sequences, around 21% of them found a single time. Around 20% of the sample goes to the ten largest clones. Per the publication, the time point label means: persistent/refractory GD, antithyroid drugs over 5 years with positive TRAb. For both TCR sequencing and RNA sequencing, RNA was extracted from PBMCs in TRIzol.

This specimen was peripheral blood mononuclear cells (PBMCs), taken when the disease was refractory, from a patient treated with antithyroid drugs. These receptors were collected from a female donor with Graves disease.

The chain combines TRBV5-6 with TRBJ2-7; D uncertain. Germline lookup yields CDR1 SGHDT and CDR2 YYEEEE. Deletions cut 4 bases from V and 6 bases from J, with 11 bases between. The CDR3 totals 12 residues. Here the CDR3 reads CASSNAGGEQYF. The DNA of the CDR3 is TGTGCCAGCAGCAATGCTGGCGGCGAGCAGTACTTC.

The chain recombines TRBV20-1 with TRBJ2-5; TRBD1 matches 9 bases. The CDR3 consists of 14 residues. Looked up from germline, CDR1 is DFQATT and CDR2 is SNEGSKA (reference sequence). The ends lost 5 bases at V and 4 bases at J; junction bases unmatched: 8. The CDR3 reads CSASTPGQGETQYF. The CDR3 DNA is TGCAGTGCTTCAACTCCGGGACAGGGAGAGACCCAGTACTTC.

This clonotype was recorded many times. This chain links TRBV6-5 with TRBJ1-2, with TRBD1 as a possible D gene (5 bases). CDR1 and CDR2 from the germline V gene are MNHEY and SVGAGI. Deletions cut 2 bases from V and 3 bases from J, with 13 bases between. The CDR3 consists of 15 residues. The CDR3: CASSYGLGDYYGYTF. The CDR3 DNA reads as TGTGCCAGCAGTTACGGTCTGGGGGACTACTATGGCTACACCTTC.

To note about this clonotype: Mismatch with germline at one junction end may stem from a read error. The chain is built from TRBV2 and TRBJ2-3; weak D call: TRBD1 (5 bases). Germline V CDR1 and CDR2: SNHLY, FYNNEI. The CDR3 sequence is 15 residues long. The CDR3 DNA follows: TGTGTCAGCAGGGATAGGGGAACTAGCACAGATACGCAGTATTTT. Encoded protein: CVSRDRGTSTDTQYF.

This chain connects TRBV27 to TRBJ2-2; D perhaps matches TRBD1 (6 bases). The CDR3 consists of 19 residues. Trimming removed 3 bases from V and 0 bases from J, with 20 bases in between. In germline, CDR1 is MNHEY, CDR2 SMNVEV (reference sequence). CDR3 bases: TGTGCCAGCAGTTTCAAACGCCCAACAGGGCCGACGAACACCGGGGAGCTGTTTTTT. Its translation: CASSFKRPTGPTNTGELFF.

This clonotype was seen a few times. V and J are TRBV7-6 and TRBJ2-4; TRBD2 matches 7 bases. This CDR3 region has 16 residues. V lost 2 bases to trimming and J lost 6 bases; unmatched junction nucleotides: 10. Germline CDR1 and CDR2: SGHVS and FNYEAQ. The CDR3 spells CASSLSAAGEGNIQYF. The CDR3 DNA sequence: TGTGCCAGCAGCTTATCGGCCGCGGGAGAGGGAAACATTCAGTACTTC.

This clonotype was observed many times. The J gene is TRBJ2-5, the V gene TRBV24-1; D possibly corresponds to TRBD1 (6 bases). V gave up 3 bases and J gave up 1 base, with 8 bases separating them. Per the germline V gene, CDR1 is KGHDR and CDR2 is SFDVKD. The CDR3 contains 14 residues. The CDR3 DNA follows: TGTGCCACCAGTGATAAGGACAGCCAAGAGACCCAGTACTTC. As protein: CATSDKDSQETQYF.

The gene calls are TRBV29-1 and TRBJ2-3; 8 bases map to TRBD1. V was clipped by 2 bases and J by 5 bases; unmatched bases: 6. The V gene's germline CDR1 is SQVTM and CDR2 ANQGSEA. The CDR3 spans 14 residues. CDR3 in DNA: TGCAGCGTTGAACTCCCGGGACAGGAAGATACGCAGTATTTT. Its translation is CSVELPGQEDTQYF.

In this sample, this clonotype turned up once. This may be a read error, as it is one base from a much larger clone. The chain recombines TRBV6-2 or TRBV6-3 with TRBJ2-7; 12 bases map to TRBD1. Germline V lookup: CDR1 MNHEY, CDR2 SVGEGT. The CDR3 extends over 17 amino acids. The CDR3 is CVSSSGTGGLRGYEQYF. The CDR3 DNA sequence: TGTGTCAGCAGTTCCGGGACAGGGGGCTTGCGGGGGTACGAGCAGTACTTC.

The rearrangement uses TRBV6-5 and TRBJ2-5; no clear D. The length of the CDR3 is 13 residues. Germline CDR1 is MNHEY and CDR2 is SVGAGI. Trimming pared 4 bases from V and 7 bases from J, leaving 13 bases between. CDR3 in DNA: TGTGCCAGCAGTTCACCGCAGCCGGGGACCCAGTACTTC. It encodes CASSSPQPGTQYF.